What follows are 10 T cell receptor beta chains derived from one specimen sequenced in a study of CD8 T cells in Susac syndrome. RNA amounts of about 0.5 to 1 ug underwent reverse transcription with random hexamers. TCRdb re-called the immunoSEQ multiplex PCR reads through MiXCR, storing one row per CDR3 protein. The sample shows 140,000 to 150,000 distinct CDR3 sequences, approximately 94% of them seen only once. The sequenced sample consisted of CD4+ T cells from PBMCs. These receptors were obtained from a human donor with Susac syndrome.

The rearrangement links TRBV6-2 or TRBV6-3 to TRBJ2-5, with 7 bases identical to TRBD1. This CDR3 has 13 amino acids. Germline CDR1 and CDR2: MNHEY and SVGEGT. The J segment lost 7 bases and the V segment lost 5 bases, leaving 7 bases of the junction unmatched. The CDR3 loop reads CASSRTGLWTQYF. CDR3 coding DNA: TGTGCCAGCAGTCGGACAGGACTGTGGACCCAGTACTTC.

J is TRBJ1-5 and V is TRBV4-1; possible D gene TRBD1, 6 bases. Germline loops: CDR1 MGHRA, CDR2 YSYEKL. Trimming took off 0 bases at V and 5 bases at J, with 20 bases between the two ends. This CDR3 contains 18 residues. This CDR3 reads CASSQDRFGGGGYQPQHF. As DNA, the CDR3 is TGCGCCAGCAGCCAAGACCGATTTGGGGGTGGGGGCTATCAGCCCCAGCATTTT.

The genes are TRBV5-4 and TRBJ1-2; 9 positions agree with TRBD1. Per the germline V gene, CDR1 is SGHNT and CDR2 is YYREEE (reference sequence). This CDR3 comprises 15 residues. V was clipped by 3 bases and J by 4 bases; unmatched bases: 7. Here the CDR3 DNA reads TGTGCCAGCAGCTCGAACAGGGGGCGGGGCTATGGCTACACCTTC. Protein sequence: CASSSNRGRGYGYTF.

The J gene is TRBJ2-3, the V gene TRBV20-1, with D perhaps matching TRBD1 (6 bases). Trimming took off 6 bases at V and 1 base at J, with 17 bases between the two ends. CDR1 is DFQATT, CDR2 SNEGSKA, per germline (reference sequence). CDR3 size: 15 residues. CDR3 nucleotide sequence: TGCAGTGCAACAGGGAAAATGGTGGGCACAGATACGCAGTATTTT. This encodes CSATGKMVGTDTQYF.

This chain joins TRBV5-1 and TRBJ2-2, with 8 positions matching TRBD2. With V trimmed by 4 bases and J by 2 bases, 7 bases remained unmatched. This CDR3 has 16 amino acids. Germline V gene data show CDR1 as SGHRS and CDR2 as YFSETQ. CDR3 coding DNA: TGCGCCAGCAGCCAAACTAGCGGACCTAACACCGGGGAGCTGTTTTTT. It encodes CASSQTSGPNTGELFF.

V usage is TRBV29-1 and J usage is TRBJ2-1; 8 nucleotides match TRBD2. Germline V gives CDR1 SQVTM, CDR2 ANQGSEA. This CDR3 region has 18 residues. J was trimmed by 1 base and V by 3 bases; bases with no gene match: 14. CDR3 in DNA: TGCAGCGTTGACGGTGAGCGGGGGAGACAGTATTCCTACAATGAGCAGTTCTTC. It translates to CSVDGERGRQYSYNEQFF.

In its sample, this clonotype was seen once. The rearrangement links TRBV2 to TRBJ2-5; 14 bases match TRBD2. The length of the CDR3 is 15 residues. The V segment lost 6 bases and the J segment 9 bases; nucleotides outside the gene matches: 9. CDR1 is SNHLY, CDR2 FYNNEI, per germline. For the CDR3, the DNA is TGTGCCAGCAGGGGACTAGCGGGGGCCTTGGGGGCCCAGTACTTC. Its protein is CASRGLAGALGAQYF. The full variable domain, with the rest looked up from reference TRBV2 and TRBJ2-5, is EPEVTQTPSHQVTQMGQEVILRCVPISNHLYFYWYRQILGQKVEFLVSFYNNEISEKSEIFDDQFSVERPDGSNFTLKIRSTKLEDSAMYFCASRGLAGALGAQYFGPGTRLLVL.

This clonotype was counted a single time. CDR3 DNA sequence: TGTGCCAGCAGCCAAATGCGCCAGGGCTCTGAAGCTTTCTTT. This encodes CASSQMRQGSEAFF. The V gene is TRBV3-1, the J gene TRBJ1-1; D perhaps matches TRBD1 (5 bases). The CDR3 loop spans 14 amino acids. Germline lookup yields CDR1 LGHDT and CDR2 YNNKEL (reference sequence). V shed 2 bases and J shed 6 bases, with 13 bases lying between them.

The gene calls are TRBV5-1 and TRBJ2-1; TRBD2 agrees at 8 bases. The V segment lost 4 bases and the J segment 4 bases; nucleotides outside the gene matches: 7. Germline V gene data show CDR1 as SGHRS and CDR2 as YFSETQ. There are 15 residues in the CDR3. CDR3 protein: CASSVTGGAYNEQFF. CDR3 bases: TGCGCCAGCAGCGTAACCGGGGGGGCTTACAATGAGCAGTTCTTC.

The CDR3 spells CSAWDRGNTEAFF. The CDR3 DNA is TGCAGCGCCTGGGACAGGGGGAACACTGAAGCTTTCTTT. This chain joins TRBV29-1 and TRBJ1-1, with 10 bases that match TRBD1. This CDR3 contains 13 residues. Germline V gene data show CDR1 as SQVTM and CDR2 as ANQGSEA. The ends lost 7 bases at V and 1 base at J; junction bases unmatched: 3.